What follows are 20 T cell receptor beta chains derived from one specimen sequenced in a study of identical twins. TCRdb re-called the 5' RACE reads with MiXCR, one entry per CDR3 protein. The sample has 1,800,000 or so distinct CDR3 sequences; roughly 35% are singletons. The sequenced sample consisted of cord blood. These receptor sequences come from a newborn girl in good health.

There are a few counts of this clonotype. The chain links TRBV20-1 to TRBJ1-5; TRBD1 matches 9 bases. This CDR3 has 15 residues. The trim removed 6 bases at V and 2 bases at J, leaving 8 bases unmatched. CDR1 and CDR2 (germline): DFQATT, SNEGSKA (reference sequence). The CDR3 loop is CSAAGTGRGNQPQHF. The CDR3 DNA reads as TGCAGTGCAGCCGGGACAGGGAGGGGCAATCAGCCCCAGCATTTT.

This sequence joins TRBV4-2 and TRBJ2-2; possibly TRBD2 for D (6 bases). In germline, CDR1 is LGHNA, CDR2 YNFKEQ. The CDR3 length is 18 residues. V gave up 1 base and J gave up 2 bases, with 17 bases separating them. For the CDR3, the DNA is TGTGCCAGCAGCCAAGTTGGGGGGTTAGCGGCCAACACCGGGGAGCTGTTTTTT. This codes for CASSQVGGLAANTGELFF.

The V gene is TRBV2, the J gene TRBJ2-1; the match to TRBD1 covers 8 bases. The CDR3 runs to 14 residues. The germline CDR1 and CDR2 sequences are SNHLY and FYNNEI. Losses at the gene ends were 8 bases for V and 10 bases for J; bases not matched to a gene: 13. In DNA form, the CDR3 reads TGTGCCAGCTTCGAGGACAGGGTAACCTACGAGCAGTTCTTC. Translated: CASFEDRVTYEQFF.

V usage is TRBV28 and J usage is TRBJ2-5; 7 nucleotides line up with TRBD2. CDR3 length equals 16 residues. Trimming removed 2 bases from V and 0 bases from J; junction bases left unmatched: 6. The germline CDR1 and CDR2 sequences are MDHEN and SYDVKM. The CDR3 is CASSLPWGGYQETQYF. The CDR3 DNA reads TGTGCCAGCAGTTTACCCTGGGGGGGGTACCAAGAGACCCAGTACTTC. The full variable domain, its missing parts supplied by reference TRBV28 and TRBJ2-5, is DVKVTQSSRYLVKRTGEKVFLECVQDMDHENMFWYRQDPGLGLRLIYFSYDVKMKEKGDIPEGYSVSREKKERFSLILESASTNQTSMYLCASSLPWGGYQETQYFGPGTRLLVL.

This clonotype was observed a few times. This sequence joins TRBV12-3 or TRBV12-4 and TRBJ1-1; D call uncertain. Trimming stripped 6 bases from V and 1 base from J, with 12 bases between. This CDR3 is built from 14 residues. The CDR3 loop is CASRSTDQNTEAFF. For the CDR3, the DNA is TGTGCCAGCAGGTCGACGGACCAGAACACTGAAGCTTTCTTT.

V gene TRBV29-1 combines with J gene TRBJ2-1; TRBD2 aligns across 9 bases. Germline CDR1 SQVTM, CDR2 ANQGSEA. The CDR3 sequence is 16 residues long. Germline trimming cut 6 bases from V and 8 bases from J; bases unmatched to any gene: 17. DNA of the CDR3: TGCAGCGTAGAGATTTCGGCGGGAGGGCCGGTCTATGAGCAGTTCTTC. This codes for CSVEISAGGPVYEQFF.

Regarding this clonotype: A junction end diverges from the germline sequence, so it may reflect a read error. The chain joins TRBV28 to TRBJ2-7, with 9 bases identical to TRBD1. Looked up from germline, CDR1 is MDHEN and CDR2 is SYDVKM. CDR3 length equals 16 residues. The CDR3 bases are TGTGCCAGCGGTTTATTGCCCGGGACAGGGAGATACGAGCAGTACTTC. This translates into CASGLLPGTGRYEQYF.

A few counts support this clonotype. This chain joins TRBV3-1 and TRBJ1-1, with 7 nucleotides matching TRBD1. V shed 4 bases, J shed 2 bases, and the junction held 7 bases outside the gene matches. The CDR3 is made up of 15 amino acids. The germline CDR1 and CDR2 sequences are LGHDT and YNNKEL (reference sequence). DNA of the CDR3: TGTGCCAGCAGCCCCAAGGTAGGGGGCAACACTGAAGCTTTCTTT. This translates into CASSPKVGGNTEAFF. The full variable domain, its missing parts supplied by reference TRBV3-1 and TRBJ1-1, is DTAVSQTPKYLVTQMGNDKSIKCEQNLGHDTMYWYKQDSKKFLKIMFSYNNKELIINETVPNRFSPKSPDKAHLNLHINSLELGDSAVYFCASSPKVGGNTEAFFGQGTRLTVV.

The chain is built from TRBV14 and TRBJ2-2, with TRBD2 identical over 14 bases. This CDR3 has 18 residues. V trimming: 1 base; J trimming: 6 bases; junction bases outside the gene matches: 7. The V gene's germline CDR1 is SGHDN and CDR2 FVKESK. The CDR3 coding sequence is TGTGCCAGCAGCCAAGCTTACGGACTAGCGGGAGGTTCCGGGGAGCTGTTTTTT. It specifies CASSQAYGLAGGSGELFF.

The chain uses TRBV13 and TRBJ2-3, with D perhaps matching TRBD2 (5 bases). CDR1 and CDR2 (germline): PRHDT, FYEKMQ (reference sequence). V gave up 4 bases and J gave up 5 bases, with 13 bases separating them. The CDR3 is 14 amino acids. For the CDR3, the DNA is TGTGCCAGCAGCTCTTACCCGGGGTTAGATACGCAGTATTTT. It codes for CASSSYPGLDTQYF. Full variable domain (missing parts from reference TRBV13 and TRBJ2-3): AAGVIQSPRHLIKEKRETATLKCYPIPRHDTVYWYQQGPGQDPQFLISFYEKMQSDKGSIPDRFSAQQFSDYHSELNMSSLELGDSALYFCASSSYPGLDTQYFGPGTRLTVL.

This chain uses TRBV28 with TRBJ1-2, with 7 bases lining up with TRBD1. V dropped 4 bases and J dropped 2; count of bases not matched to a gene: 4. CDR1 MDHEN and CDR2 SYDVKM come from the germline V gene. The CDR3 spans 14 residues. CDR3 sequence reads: CASSWHRGNYGYTF. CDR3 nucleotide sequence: TGTGCCAGCAGTTGGCACAGGGGCAACTATGGCTACACCTTC.

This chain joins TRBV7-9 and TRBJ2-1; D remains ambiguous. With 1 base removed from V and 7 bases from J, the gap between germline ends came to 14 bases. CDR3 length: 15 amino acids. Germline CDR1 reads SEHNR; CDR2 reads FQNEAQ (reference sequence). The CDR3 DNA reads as TGTGCCAGCAGCTTAGGAGTCCTAGTAGGTAATGAGCAGTTCTTC. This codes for CASSLGVLVGNEQFF.

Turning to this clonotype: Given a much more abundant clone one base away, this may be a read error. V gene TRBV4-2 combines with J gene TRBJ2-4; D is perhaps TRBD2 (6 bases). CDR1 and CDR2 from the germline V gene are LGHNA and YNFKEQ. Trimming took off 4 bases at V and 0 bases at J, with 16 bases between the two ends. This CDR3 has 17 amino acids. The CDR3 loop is CASSREASLLAKNIQYF. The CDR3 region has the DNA TGTGCCAGCAGCCGGGAGGCTAGCCTACTAGCCAAAAACATTCAGTACTTC.

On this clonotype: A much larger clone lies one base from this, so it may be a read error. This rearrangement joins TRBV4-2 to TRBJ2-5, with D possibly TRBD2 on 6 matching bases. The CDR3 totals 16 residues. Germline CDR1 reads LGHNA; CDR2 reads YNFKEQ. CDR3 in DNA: TGTGCCAGCAGCCGAAGGATTGGGGGAGGACAAGAGACCCGGTACTTC. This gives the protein CASSRRIGGGQETRYF.

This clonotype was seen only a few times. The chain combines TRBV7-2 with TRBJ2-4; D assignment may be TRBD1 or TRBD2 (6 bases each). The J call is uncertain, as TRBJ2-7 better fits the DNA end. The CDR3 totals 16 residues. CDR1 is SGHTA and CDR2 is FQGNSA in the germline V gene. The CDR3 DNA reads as TGTGCCAGCAGCTTAGCCGGGGGACATTCAGGGTACGAGCAGTACTTC. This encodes CASSLAGGHSGYEQYF.

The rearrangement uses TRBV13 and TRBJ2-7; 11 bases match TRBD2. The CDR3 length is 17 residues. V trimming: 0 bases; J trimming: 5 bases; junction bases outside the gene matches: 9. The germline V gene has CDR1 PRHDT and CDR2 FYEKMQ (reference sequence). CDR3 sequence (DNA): TGTGCCAGCAGCTTAGGCGGTTTAGCGGGAGGGGCTAACGAGCAGTACTTC. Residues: CASSLGGLAGGANEQYF.

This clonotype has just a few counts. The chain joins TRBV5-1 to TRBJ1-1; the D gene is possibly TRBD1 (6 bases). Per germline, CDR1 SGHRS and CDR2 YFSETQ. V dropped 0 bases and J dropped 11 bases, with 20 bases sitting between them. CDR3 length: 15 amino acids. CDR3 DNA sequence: TGCGCCAGCAGCTTGGGGGACACAGGGAAGCTTGTCGCTTTCTTT. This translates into CASSLGDTGKLVAFF.

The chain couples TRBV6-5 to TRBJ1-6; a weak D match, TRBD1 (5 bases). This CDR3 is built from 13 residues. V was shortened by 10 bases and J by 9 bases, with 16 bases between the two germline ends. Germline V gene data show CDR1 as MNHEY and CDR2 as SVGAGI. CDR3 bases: TGTGCCACCCTCAGGGACTTTAGTTCACCCCTCCACTTT. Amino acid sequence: CATLRDFSSPLHF.

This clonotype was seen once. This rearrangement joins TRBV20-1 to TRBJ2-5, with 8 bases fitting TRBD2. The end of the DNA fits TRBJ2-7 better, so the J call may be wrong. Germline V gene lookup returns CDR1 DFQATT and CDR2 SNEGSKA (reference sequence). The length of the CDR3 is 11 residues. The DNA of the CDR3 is TGCAGTGCGGTTGGGACTAGCGAGCAGTACTTC. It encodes CSAVGTSEQYF.

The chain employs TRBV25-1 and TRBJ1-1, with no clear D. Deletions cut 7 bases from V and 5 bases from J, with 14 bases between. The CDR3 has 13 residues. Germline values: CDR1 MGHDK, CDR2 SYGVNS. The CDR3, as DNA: TGTGCCAGCAATGAGGAGGGATGGACTGAAGCTTTCTTT. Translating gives CASNEEGWTEAFF.